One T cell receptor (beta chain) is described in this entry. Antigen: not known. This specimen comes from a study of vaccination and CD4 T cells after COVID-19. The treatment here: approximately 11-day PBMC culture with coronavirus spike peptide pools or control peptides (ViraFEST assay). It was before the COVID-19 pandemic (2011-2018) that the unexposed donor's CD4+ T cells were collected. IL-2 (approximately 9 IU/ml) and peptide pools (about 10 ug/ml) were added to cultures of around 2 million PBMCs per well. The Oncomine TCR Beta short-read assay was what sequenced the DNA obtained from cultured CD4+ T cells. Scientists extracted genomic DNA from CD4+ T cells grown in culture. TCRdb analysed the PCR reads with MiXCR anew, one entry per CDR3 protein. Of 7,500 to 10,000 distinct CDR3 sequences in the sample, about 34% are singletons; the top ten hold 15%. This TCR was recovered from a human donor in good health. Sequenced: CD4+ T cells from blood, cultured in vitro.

The CDR3 sequence: CASSLNGGSNQPQHF. Written as DNA, the CDR3 is TGTGCCAGCAGCTTAAACGGGGGGTCCAATCAGCCCCAGCATTTT. The V and J genes are TRBV7-2 and TRBJ1-5; D is perhaps TRBD1 (5 bases). Germline V gene sequence: CDR1 SGHTA, CDR2 FQGNSA. This CDR3 region has 15 residues. V gave up 2 bases and J gave up 3 bases, with 11 bases separating them. The whole variable domain, remainder taken from reference TRBV7-2 and TRBJ1-5, is GAGVSQSPSNKVTEKGKDVELRCDPISGHTALYWYRQSLGQGLEFLIYFQGNSAPDKSGLPSDRFSAERTGGSVSTLTIQRTQQEDSAVYLCASSLNGGSNQPQHFGDGTRLSIL.